This record concerns one T cell receptor beta chain sequence. This record comes from a study of blood T cell repertoires in COVID-19. Study context: Both acute and convalescent COVID-19 samples were obtained from the United States, Italy and Spain. T cells, B-cell-depleted T cells, or PBMCs supplied cDNA or gDNA.

CDR3 length: 17 amino acids. Germline CDR1 and CDR2: SGHAT and FQNNGV. V lost 5 bases and J lost 3; bases outside the gene matches: 15. Methods used by the authors: Estimation of nucleated cell counts relied on the amplification of reference gene primers. Assay used: immunoSEQ multiplex PCR; TCRdb lists only in-frame clones, some missing. D and trimming come from the DNA, and the V and J calls and clone size come from that table. The sample contains around 150,000 clones, roughly 93% of which appear only once. The V call is TRBV11-2, the J call TRBJ1-2, with 7 bases aligning to TRBD1. Sequencing was carried out using peripheral blood. The origin of this receptor is a woman between 45 and 65 years old with acute or convalescent COVID-19. The CDR3 here is CASSPIKTGSNDYGYTF. CDR3 DNA sequence: TGTGCCAGCAGCCCTATCAAGACAGGGAGTAACGACTATGGCTACACCTTC.